The T cell receptor (beta chain) under discussion was sequenced for a study of blood T cell repertoires in COVID-19. Study-level background: The study drew acute and convalescent COVID-19 samples from the United States, Italy and Spain.

Trimming left V 0 bases short and J 4 bases short, with 7 bases between. The CDR3 has 13 amino acids. Germline CDR1 SGHRS, CDR2 YFSETQ. Categorization into cohorts depended on clinical history that participants reported. Cohort 3 recovered donors had two negative PCRs, clearance, or symptom resolution. Measured with immunoSEQ multiplex PCR; TCRdb has only the in-frame clones, and not every one. Here the sample spans approximately 500,000 clones, more than 75% being singletons. The sequenced sample was PBMCs or T cells enriched from blood (not recorded which). The sequence was collected from a woman between 40 and 50 years old who had recovered from COVID-19. J is TRBJ1-2 and V is TRBV5-1; D gene ambiguous. The CDR3 DNA reads TGCGCCAGCAGCTTGGCCGGGAGCTATGGCTACACCTTC. Protein: CASSLAGSYGYTF.